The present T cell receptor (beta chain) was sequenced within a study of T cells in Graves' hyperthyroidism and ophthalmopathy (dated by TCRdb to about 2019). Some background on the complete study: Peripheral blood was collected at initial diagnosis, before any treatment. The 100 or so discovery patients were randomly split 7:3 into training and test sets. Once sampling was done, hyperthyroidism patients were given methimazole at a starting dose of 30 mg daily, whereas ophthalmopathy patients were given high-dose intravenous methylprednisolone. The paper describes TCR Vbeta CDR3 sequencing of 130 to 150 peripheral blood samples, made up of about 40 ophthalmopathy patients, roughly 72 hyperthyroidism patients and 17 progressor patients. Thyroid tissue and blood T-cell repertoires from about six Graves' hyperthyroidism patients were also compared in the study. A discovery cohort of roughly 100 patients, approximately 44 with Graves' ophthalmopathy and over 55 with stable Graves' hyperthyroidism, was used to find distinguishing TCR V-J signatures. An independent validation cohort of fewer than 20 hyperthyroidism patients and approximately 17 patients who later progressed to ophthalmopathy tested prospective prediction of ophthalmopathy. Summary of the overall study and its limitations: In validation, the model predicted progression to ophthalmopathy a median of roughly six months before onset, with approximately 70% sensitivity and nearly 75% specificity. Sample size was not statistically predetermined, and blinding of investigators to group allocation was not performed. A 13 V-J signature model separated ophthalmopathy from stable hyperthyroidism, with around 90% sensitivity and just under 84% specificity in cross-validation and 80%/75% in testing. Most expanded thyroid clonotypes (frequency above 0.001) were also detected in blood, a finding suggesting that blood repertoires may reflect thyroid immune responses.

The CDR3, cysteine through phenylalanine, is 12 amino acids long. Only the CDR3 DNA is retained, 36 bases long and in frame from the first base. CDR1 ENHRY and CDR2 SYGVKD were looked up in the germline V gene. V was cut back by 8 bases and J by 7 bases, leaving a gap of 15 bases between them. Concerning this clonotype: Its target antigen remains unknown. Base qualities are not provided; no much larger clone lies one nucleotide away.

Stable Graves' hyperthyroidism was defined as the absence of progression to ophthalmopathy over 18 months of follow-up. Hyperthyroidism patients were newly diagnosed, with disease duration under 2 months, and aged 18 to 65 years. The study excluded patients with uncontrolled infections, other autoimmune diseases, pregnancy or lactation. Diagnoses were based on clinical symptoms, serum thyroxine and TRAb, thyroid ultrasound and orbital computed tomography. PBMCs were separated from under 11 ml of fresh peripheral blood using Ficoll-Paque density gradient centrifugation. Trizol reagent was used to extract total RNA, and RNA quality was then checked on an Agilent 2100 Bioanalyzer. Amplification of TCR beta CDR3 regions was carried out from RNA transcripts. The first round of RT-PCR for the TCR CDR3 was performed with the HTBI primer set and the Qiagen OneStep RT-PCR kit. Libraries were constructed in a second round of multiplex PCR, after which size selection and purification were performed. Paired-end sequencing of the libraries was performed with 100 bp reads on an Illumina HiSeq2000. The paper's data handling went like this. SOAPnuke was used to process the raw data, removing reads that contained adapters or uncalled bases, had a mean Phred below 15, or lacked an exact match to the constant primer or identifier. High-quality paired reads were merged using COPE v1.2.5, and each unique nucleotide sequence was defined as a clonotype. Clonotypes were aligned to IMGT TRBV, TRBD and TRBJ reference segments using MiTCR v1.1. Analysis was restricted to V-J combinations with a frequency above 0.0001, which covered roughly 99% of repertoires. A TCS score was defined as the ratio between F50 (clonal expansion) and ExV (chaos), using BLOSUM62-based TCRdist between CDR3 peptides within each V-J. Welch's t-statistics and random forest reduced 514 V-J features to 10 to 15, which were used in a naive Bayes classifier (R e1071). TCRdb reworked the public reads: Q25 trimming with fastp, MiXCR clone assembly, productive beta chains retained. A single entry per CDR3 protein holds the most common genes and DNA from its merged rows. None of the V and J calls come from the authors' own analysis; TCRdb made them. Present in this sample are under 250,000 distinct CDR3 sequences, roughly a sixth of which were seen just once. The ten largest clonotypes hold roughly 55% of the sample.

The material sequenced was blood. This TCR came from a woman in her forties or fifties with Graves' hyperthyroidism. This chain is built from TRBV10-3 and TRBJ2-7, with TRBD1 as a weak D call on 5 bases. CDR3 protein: CAIAAGSGEQYF. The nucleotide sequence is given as TGTGCCATCGCGGCAGGGTCTGGAGAGCAGTACTTC.